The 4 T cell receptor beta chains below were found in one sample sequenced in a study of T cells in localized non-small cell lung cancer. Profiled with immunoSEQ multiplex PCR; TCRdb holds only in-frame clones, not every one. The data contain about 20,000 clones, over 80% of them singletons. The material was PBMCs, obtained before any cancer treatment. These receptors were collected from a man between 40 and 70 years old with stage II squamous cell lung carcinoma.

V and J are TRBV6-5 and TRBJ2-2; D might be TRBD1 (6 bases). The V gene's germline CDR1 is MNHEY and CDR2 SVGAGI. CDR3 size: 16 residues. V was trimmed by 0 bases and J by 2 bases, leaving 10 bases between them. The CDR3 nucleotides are TGTGCCAGCAGTTACTCGACAGGAGGAAACACCGGGGAGCTGTTTTTT. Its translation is CASSYSTGGNTGELFF.

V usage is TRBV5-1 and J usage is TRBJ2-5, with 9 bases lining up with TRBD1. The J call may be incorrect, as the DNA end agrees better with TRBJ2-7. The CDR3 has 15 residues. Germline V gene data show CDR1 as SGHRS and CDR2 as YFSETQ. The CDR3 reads CASSLAGQGIHEQYF. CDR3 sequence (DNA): TGCGCCAGCAGCTTGGCGGGACAGGGAATCCACGAGCAGTACTTC.

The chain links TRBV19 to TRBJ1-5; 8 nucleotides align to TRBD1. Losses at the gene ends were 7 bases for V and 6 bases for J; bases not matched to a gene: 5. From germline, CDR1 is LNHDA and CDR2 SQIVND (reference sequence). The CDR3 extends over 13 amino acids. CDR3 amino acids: CASTIQGVQPQHF. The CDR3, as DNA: TGTGCCAGTACCATACAGGGGGTTCAGCCCCAGCATTTT. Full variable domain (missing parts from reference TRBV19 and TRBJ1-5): DGGITQSPKYLFRKEGQNVTLSCEQNLNHDAMYWYRQDPGQGLRLIYYSQIVNDFQKGDIAEGYSVSREKKESFPLTVTSAQKNPTAFYLCASTIQGVQPQHFGDGTRLSIL.

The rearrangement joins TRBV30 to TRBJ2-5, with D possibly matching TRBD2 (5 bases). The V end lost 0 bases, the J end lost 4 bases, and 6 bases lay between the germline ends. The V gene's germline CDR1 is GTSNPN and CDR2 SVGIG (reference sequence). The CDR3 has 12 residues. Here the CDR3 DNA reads TGTGCCTGGAGTGTAGAGGGAGAGACCCAGTACTTC. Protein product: CAWSVEGETQYF.